This T cell receptor (beta chain) was observed in a study of blood T cell repertoires in COVID-19. Original handling: Amplification with reference gene primers provided the estimates of nucleated cell counts. The method was immunoSEQ multiplex PCR; TCRdb's version includes in-frame clones alone and lacks a portion of them. V, J and clone size were drawn from that table, and D and trimming were deduced from the DNA. The table lists approximately 250,000 clones, approximately 86% of them singletons. V lost 0 bases and J 0 bases, leaving 7 bases between the germline ends. This CDR3 is built from 14 residues. From germline, CDR1 is SGDLS and CDR2 YYNGEE.

The V gene is TRBV9, the J gene TRBJ2-7, with no clear D. Sequencing used peripheral blood. The sequence was collected from a man aged 30 to 39 with active or convalescent COVID-19. For the CDR3, the DNA is TGTGCCAGCAGCGTAGTGCAGGACTCCTACGAGCAGTACTTC. Protein product: CASSVVQDSYEQYF.